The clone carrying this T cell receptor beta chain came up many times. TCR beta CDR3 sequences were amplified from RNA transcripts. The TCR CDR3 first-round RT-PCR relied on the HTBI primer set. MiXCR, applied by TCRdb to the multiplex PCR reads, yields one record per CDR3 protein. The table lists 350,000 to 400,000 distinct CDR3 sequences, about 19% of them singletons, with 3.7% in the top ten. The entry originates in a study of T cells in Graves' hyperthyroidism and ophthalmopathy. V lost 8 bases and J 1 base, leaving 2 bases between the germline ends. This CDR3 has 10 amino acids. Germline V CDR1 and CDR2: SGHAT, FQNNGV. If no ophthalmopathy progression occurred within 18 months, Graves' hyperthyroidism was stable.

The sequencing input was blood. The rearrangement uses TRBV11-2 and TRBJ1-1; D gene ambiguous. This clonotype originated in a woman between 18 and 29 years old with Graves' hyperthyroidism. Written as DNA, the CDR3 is TGTGCCAGCGGGAACACTGAAGCTTTCTTT. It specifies CASGNTEAFF. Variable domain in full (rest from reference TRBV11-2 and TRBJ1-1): EAGVAQSPRYKIIEKRQSVAFWCNPISGHATLYWYQQILGQGPKLLIQFQNNGVVDDSQLPKDRFSAERLKGVDSTLKIQPAKLEDSAVYLCASGNTEAFFGQGTRLTVV.